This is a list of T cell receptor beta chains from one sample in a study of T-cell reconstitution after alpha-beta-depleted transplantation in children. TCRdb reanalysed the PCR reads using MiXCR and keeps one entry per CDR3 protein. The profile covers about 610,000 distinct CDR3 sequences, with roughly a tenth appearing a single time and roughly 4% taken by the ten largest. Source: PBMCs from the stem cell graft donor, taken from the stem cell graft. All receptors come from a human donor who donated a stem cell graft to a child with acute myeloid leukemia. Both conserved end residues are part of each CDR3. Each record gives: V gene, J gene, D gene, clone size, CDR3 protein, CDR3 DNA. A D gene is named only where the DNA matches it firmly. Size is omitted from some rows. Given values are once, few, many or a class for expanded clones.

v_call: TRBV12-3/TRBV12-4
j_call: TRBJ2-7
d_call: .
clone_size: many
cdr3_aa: CASSIQGYYEQYF
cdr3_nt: TGTGCCAGCAGCATCCAAGGGTACTACGAGCAGTACTTC

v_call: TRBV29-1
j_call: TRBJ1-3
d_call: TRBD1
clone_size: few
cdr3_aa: CSVRTGVSGNTIYF
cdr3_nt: TGCAGCGTTCGAACAGGGGTGTCTGGAAACACCATATATTTT

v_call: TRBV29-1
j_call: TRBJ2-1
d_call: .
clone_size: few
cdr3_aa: CSVDITGMYNEQFF
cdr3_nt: TGCAGCGTTGATATCACCGGGATGTACAATGAGCAGTTCTTC

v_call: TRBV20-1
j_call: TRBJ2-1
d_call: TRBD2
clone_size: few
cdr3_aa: CSEGTIGNEQFF
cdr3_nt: TGCAGTGAGGGGACTATAGGCAATGAGCAGTTCTTC

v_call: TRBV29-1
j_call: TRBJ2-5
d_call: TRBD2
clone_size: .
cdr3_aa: CSARATSVGFKETQYF
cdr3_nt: TGCAGCGCCAGGGCCACTAGCGTTGGGTTTAAAGAGACCCAGTACTTC

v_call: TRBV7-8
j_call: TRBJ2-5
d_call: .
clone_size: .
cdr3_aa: CASSPGTPRETQYF
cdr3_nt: TGTGCCAGCAGCCCCGGGACCCCAAGGGAGACCCAGTACTTC

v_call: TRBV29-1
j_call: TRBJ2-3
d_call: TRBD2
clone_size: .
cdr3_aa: CSVAPLRAGAGGTQYF
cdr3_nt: TGCAGCGTTGCCCCCTTGCGAGCGGGAGCCGGGGGTACGCAGTATTTT

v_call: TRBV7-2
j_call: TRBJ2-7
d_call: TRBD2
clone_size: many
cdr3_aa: CASSLVGTSGNSYEQYF
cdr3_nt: TGTGCCAGCAGCTTAGTTGGGACTAGCGGGAACTCATACGAGCAGTACTTC

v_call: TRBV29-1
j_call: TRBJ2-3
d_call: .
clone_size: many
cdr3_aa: CSVERGGGSTDTQYF
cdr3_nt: TGCAGCGTTGAACGTGGGGGCGGGAGCACAGATACGCAGTATTTT

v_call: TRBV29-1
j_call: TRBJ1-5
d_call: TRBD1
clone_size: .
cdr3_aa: CSVGQGDSNQPQHF
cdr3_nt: TGCAGCGTCGGACAGGGGGATAGCAATCAGCCCCAGCATTTT

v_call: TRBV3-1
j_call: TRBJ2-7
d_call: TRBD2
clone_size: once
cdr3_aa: CASSQIGTSGGYTNLEQYF
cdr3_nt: TGTGCCAGCAGCCAAATCGGGACTAGCGGGGGCTACACGAATCTCGAGCAGTACTTC

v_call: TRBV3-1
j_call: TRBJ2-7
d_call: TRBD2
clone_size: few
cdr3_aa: CASSEGLAGLSYEQYF
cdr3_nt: TGTGCCAGCAGCGAGGGACTAGCGGGCCTCTCCTACGAGCAGTACTTC

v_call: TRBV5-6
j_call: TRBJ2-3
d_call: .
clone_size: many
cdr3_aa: CASSHRRMEGLTDTQYF
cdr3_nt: TGTGCCAGCAGCCATCGGAGGATGGAGGGTCTCACAGATACGCAGTATTTT

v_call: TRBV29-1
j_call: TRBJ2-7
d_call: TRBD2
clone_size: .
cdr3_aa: CSGKLAGEGYEQYF
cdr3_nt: TGCAGCGGAAAACTAGCGGGAGAAGGGTACGAGCAGTACTTC

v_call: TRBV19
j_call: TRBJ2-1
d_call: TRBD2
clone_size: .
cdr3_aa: CASNTGAGTSVYNEQFF
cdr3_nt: TGTGCCAGTAACACCGGGGCCGGGACTAGCGTCTACAATGAGCAGTTCTTC

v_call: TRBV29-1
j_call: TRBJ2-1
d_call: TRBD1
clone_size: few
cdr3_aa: CSVAGGADHNEQFF
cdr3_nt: TGCAGCGTCGCAGGGGGCGCAGATCACAATGAGCAGTTCTTC

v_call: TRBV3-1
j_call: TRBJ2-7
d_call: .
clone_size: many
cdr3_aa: CASSQLGDEQYF
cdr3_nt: TGTGCCAGCAGCCAGTTAGGGGACGAGCAGTACTTC

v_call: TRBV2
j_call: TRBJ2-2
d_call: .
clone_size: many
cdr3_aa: CASTPRWGGSGELFF
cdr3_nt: TGTGCCAGCACCCCTCGCTGGGGTGGATCCGGGGAGCTGTTTTTT

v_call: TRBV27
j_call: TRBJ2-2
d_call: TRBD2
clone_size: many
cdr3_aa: CASSLLAGDTGELFF
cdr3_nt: TGTGCCAGCAGCCTACTAGCGGGCGACACCGGGGAGCTGTTTTTT

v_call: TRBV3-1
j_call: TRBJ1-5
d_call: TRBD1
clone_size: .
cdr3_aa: CASSPQGATNQPQHF
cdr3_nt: TGTGCCAGCAGCCCACAGGGGGCGACCAATCAGCCCCAGCATTTT

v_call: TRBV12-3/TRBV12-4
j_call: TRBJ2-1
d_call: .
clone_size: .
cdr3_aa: CASSLRSRGNEQFF
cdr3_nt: TGTGCCAGCAGTTTGCGGTCCCGAGGGAATGAGCAGTTCTTC

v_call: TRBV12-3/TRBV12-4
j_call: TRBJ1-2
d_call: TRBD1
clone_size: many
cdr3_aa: CASRGTGSYGYTF
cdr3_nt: TGTGCCAGCAGAGGGACAGGGAGCTATGGCTACACCTTC

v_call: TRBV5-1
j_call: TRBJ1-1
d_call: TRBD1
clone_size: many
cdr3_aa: CASSLTGQGAMNTEAFF
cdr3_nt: TGCGCCAGCAGCCTAACGGGACAGGGGGCCATGAACACTGAAGCTTTCTTT

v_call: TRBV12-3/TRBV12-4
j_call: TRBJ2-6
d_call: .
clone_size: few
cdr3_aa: CASSLRAMTGANVLTF
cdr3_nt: TGTGCCAGCAGTTTGCGGGCCATGACTGGGGCCAACGTCCTGACTTTC

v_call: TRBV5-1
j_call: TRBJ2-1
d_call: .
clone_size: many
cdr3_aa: CASSLGTKGSYNEQFF
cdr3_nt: TGCGCCAGCAGCTTGGGGACCAAGGGTTCCTACAATGAGCAGTTCTTC

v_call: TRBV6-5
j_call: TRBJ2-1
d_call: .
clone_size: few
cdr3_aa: CASSFLGPSYNEQFF
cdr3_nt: TGTGCCAGCAGTTTTCTAGGTCCCTCCTACAATGAGCAGTTCTTC

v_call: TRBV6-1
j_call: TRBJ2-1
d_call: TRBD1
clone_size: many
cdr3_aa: CASSQGQGWNEQFF
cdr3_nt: TGTGCCAGCAGTCAAGGACAGGGGTGGAATGAGCAGTTCTTC

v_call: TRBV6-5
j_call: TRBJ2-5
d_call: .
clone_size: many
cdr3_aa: CASSYGGPKETQYF
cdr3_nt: TGTGCCAGCAGTTACGGGGGGCCGAAAGAGACCCAGTACTTC

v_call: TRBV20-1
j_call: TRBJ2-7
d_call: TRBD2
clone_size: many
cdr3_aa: CSVTEASGYEQYF
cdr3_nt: TGCAGTGTAACCGAGGCTAGCGGCTACGAGCAGTACTTC

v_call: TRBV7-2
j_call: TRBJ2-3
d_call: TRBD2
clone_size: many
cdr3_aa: CASSFGAGGDTQYF
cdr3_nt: TGTGCCAGCAGCTTCGGCGCGGGAGGGGATACGCAGTATTTT

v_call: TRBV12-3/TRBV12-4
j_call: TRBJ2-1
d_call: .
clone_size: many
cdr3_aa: CASSSSAGSSGDEQFF
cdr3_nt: TGTGCCAGCAGTTCCTCCGCAGGGTCTTCTGGCGATGAGCAGTTCTTC

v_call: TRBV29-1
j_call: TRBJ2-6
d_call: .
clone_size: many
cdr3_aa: CSVGLPASGANVLTF
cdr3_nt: TGCAGCGTTGGACTCCCAGCTTCTGGGGCCAACGTCCTGACTTTC

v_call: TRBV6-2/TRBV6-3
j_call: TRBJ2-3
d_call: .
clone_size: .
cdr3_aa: CASSYSGNTQYF
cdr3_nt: TGTGCCAGCAGTTACTCAGGGAATACGCAGTATTTT

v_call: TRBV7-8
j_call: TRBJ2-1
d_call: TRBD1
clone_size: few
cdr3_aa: CASSLTGGRNEQFF
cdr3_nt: TGTGCCAGCAGCCTCACAGGGGGCAGGAATGAGCAGTTCTTC

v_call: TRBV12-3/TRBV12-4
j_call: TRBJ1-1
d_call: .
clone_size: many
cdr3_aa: CASTTPPGDTEAFF
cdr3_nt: TGTGCCAGCACCACGCCCCCGGGGGACACTGAAGCTTTCTTT

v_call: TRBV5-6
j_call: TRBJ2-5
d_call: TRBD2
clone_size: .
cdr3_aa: CASSRGGVETQYF
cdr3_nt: TGTGCCAGCAGCCGCGGGGGAGTAGAGACCCAGTACTTC

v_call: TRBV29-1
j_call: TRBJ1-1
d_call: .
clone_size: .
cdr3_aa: CSSMTGNTEAFF
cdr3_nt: TGCAGCTCGATGACAGGGAACACTGAAGCTTTCTTT

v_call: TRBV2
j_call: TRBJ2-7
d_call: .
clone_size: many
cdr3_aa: CASALKGKYF
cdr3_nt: TGTGCCAGCGCATTAAAGGGGAAGTACTTC

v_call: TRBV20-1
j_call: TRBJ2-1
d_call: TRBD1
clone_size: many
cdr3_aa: CSARQGVLLYNEQFF
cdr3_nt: TGCAGTGCCCGACAGGGGGTATTACTGTACAATGAGCAGTTCTTC

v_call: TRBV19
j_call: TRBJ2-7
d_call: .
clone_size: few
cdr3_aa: CASTKGPSYEQYF
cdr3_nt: TGTGCCAGTACAAAGGGGCCCTCCTACGAGCAGTACTTC

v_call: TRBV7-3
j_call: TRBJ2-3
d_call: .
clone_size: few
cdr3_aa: CASSSTGLSGDTQYF
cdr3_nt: TGTGCCAGCAGCTCCACGGGACTTTCTGGAGATACGCAGTATTTT

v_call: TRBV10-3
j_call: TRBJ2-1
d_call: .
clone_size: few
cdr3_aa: CAIIGGINEQFF
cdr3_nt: TGTGCCATCATCGGCGGGATCAATGAGCAGTTCTTC

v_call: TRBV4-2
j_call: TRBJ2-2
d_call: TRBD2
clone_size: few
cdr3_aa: CASSQKGLADTGELFF
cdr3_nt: TGTGCCAGCAGCCAGAAGGGACTAGCGGACACCGGGGAGCTGTTTTTT

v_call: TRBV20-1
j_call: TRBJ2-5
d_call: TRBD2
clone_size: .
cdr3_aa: CSAPSWGGTQETQYF
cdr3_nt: TGCAGTGCCCCCAGCTGGGGAGGGACCCAAGAGACCCAGTACTTC

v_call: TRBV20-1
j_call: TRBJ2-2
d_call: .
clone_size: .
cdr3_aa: CSARGQPNTGELFF
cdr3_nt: TGCAGTGCTCGCGGGCAGCCGAACACCGGGGAGCTGTTTTTT